The 21 T cell receptor beta chains presented below share a single source sample, sequenced in a study of blood T cell repertoires in COVID-19. Clones were sequenced by immunoSEQ multiplex PCR, and TCRdb holds only the in-frame ones, with some missing. The sample carries roughly 40,000 clones, roughly 84% recorded once. The source material was peripheral blood. All receptors derive from a human donor in a cohort sampled during active COVID-19.

CDR3 residues: CASSMNTRRETQYF. CDR3 in DNA: TGTGCCAGTAGTATGAACACTAGACGTGAGACCCAGTACTTC. The chain has TRBV19 and TRBJ2-5; possibly TRBD2 for D (5 bases). Deletions cut 3 bases from V and 5 bases from J, with 13 bases between. The CDR3 runs 14 residues. CDR1 and CDR2 from the germline V gene are LNHDA and SQIVND (reference sequence).

V usage is TRBV10-2 and J usage is TRBJ2-4; TRBD1 aligns across 7 bases. Germline CDR1 WSHSY, CDR2 SAAADI. The J segment lost 6 bases and the V segment lost 6 bases, leaving 14 bases of the junction unmatched. The CDR3 covers 16 residues. The chain's CDR3 is CASSIDRAMVGNIQYF. CDR3 nucleotide sequence: TGCGCCAGCAGCATTGACAGGGCTATGGTGGGAAACATTCAGTACTTC.

This clone appeared a few times. This sequence joins TRBV5-4 and TRBJ2-2; TRBD1 matches 11 bases. This CDR3 contains 15 residues. Trimming cost V 4 bases and J 4 bases; bases outside gene matches: 3. The germline gives CDR1 SGHNT, CDR2 YYREEE (reference sequence). CDR3: CASSPGTGGTGELFF. Written as DNA, the CDR3 is TGTGCCAGCAGCCCCGGGACAGGGGGCACCGGGGAGCTGTTTTTT.

This chain joins TRBV3-1 (or the pseudogene TRBV3-2) and TRBJ2-7; 8 bases are a match to TRBD1. V dropped 3 bases and J dropped 3; count of bases not matched to a gene: 7. Germline values: CDR1 LGHDT, CDR2 YNNKEL (reference sequence). This CDR3 has 15 amino acids. The CDR3 loop reads CASSHPRGQGYEQYF. Written as DNA, the CDR3 is TGTGCCAGCAGCCATCCCAGGGGGCAGGGCTACGAGCAGTACTTC.

The chain employs TRBV27 and TRBJ1-2; 9 nucleotides line up with TRBD1. The CDR3 loop spans 14 amino acids. In germline, CDR1 is MNHEY, CDR2 SMNVEV (reference sequence). The J segment lost 7 bases and the V segment lost 4 bases, leaving 7 bases of the junction unmatched. The CDR3 DNA reads as TGTGCCAGCAGTTACTCGGGACAGGGCGGTGGCTACACCTTC. Its protein is CASSYSGQGGGYTF.

The chain carries TRBV2 and TRBJ1-1; a weak D match, TRBD1 (6 bases). This CDR3 region has 18 residues. V was shortened by 6 bases and J by 1 base, with 24 bases between the two germline ends. Germline assignment: CDR1 SNHLY and CDR2 FYNNEI. The CDR3 region is CASRPGTSPVLSNTEAFF. In DNA form, the CDR3 reads TGTGCCAGCAGGCCCGGGACATCGCCCGTATTATCGAACACTGAAGCTTTCTTT.

The rearrangement uses TRBV4-1 and TRBJ1-3; D is unclear. Germline loops: CDR1 MGHRA, CDR2 YSYEKL. There are 15 residues in the CDR3. Trimming took off 0 bases at V and 7 bases at J, with 13 bases between the two ends. The CDR3 region is CASSQELSVVNTIYF. DNA of the CDR3: TGCGCCAGCAGCCAAGAACTTTCGGTTGTGAACACCATATATTTT.

The gene calls are TRBV2 and TRBJ2-1; TRBD2 aligns across 9 bases. This CDR3 is built from 15 residues. CDR1 and CDR2 (germline): SNHLY, FYNNEI. Losses at the gene ends were 8 bases for V and 5 bases for J; bases not matched to a gene: 10. The CDR3 nucleotides read TGTGCCAGCCAAAAGGGACTAGCTATCAACAATGAGCAGTTCTTC. Translating gives CASQKGLAINNEQFF.

The rearrangement links TRBV30 to TRBJ1-2, with a possible D match to TRBD1 (6 bases). The CDR3 runs to 10 residues. With 4 bases removed from V and 8 bases from J, the gap between germline ends came to 8 bases. Germline V CDR1 and CDR2: GTSNPN, SVGIG (reference sequence). In nucleotides, the CDR3 is TGTGCCTGGAACCAGGGGGGCTACACCTTC. This encodes CAWNQGGYTF. Looking up the rest from reference TRBV30 and TRBJ1-2 gives the full variable domain: SQTIHQWPATLVQPVGSPLSLECTVEGTSNPNLYWYRQAAGRGLQLLFYSVGIGQISSEVPQNLSASRPQDRQFILSSKKLLLSDSGFYLCAWNQGGYTFGSGTRLTVV.

As to this clone: The sample holds other DNA sequences that translate to the same CDR3. CDR3: CASSQGQGNNQPQHF. The CDR3 DNA reads TGTGCCAGCAGCCAGGGACAGGGCAACAATCAGCCCCAGCATTTT. This chain joins TRBV7-9 and TRBJ1-5; 9 bases are shared with TRBD1. V lost 5 bases and J lost 3; bases outside the gene matches: 5. The CDR3 length is 15 residues. Germline assignment: CDR1 SEHNR and CDR2 FQNEAQ (reference sequence).

The CDR3 sequence: CASRITGDHEAFF. The CDR3 DNA reads as TGTGCCAGTCGGATTACAGGGGATCACGAAGCTTTCTTT. The chain links TRBV7-9 to TRBJ1-1; TRBD1 agrees at 7 bases. The ends lost 9 bases at V and 8 bases at J; junction bases unmatched: 12. The CDR3 has 13 residues. Germline V gene lookup returns CDR1 SEHNR and CDR2 FQNEAQ (reference sequence).

J is TRBJ1-6 and V is TRBV3-1 (or the pseudogene TRBV3-2); possibly TRBD1 for D (5 bases). The V gene lost 1 base and the J gene lost 9 bases, with 13 bases spanning the gap. CDR1 LGHDT and CDR2 YNNKEL come from the germline V gene (reference sequence). CDR3 length equals 15 residues. CDR3 nucleotides: TGTGCCAGCAGCCAAGCTCAGGGAGGATTTTCACCCCTCCACTTT. Translation gives CASSQAQGGFSPLHF.

The rearrangement uses TRBV3-1 (or the pseudogene TRBV3-2) and TRBJ1-5; maybe TRBD1 (6 bases). CDR3 length: 15 amino acids. Germline CDR1 LGHDT, CDR2 YNNKEL (reference sequence). Between the trimmed V and J ends, which lost 1 base and 2 bases, there was a span of 9 bases. The CDR3: CASSQVAGGNQPQHF. CDR3 nucleotides: TGTGCCAGCAGCCAAGTTGCAGGGGGCAATCAGCCCCAGCATTTT.

In this sample, this clone turned up a few times. This chain links TRBV5-4 with TRBJ1-6, with 7 bases aligning to TRBD1. Per the germline V gene, CDR1 is SGHNT and CDR2 is YYREEE (reference sequence). The V segment lost 4 bases and the J segment 2 bases; nucleotides outside the gene matches: 9. This CDR3 has 17 amino acids. The DNA of the CDR3 is TGTGCCAGCAGCAGCGACAGGGAGGATCCCTATAATTCACCCCTCCACTTT. It encodes CASSSDREDPYNSPLHF.

The V and J genes are TRBV4-1 and TRBJ1-1; no reliable D call. Trimming took off 1 base at V and 10 bases at J, with 13 bases between the two ends. This CDR3 has 13 residues. Germline V gene data show CDR1 as MGHRA and CDR2 as YSYEKL. CDR3 sequence (DNA): TGCGCCAGCAGCCAAGGCACACCCAGTGGAGCTTTCTTT. Translating gives CASSQGTPSGAFF.

The CDR3 DNA follows: TGTGCCAGCAGCTTAAAAGTGGCAGCGGGGGGGCTTGATGAGCAGTTCTTC. Translated, it gives CASSLKVAAGGLDEQFF. This chain joins TRBV7-6 and TRBJ2-1; 10 bases are shared with TRBD2. Germline V gives CDR1 SGHVS, CDR2 FNYEAQ. Unmatched junction bases numbered 12, after V lost 2 bases and J lost 8 bases. The CDR3 runs 17 residues. Drawing the rest from reference TRBV7-6 and TRBJ2-1, the complete variable domain is GAGVSQSPRYKVTKRGQDVALRCDPISGHVSLYWYRQALGQGPEFLTYFNYEAQQDKSGLPNDRFSAERPEGSISTLTIQRTEQRDSAMYRCASSLKVAAGGLDEQFFGPGTRLTVL.

This clone has just one count. The chain employs TRBV27 and TRBJ1-2; TRBD1 agrees at 7 bases. The V and J ends lost 2 bases and 8 bases, in that order; junction bases with no gene match: 5. Germline values: CDR1 MNHEY, CDR2 SMNVEV (reference sequence). The CDR3 has 13 residues. The CDR3 loop is CASSLQGVGGYTF. The DNA of the CDR3 is TGTGCCAGCAGTTTACAGGGGGTAGGGGGCTACACCTTC.

The chain links TRBV7-6 to TRBJ2-2; 7 bases are a match to TRBD2. V gave up 5 bases and J gave up 6 bases; unmatched junction bases: 6. The CDR3 consists of 14 residues. Per the germline V gene, CDR1 is SGHVS and CDR2 is FNYEAQ. CDR3 DNA sequence: TGTGCCAGCAGCCCCATGGGGGGGGCCGGGGAGCTGTTTTTT. This sequence encodes CASSPMGGAGELFF.

The chain carries TRBV7-2 and TRBJ2-3, with D possibly TRBD2 on 5 matching bases. Germline V gene sequence: CDR1 SGHTA, CDR2 FQGNSA. The CDR3 loop spans 14 amino acids. Trimming stripped 6 bases from V and 2 bases from J, with 12 bases between. CDR3 loop: CASSPGVSTDTQYF. CDR3 DNA: TGTGCCAGCAGTCCCGGGGTCTCCACAGATACGCAGTATTTT.

V and J are TRBV11-3 and TRBJ2-7, with D tentatively TRBD2 (5 bases). Germline V lookup: CDR1 SGHNT, CDR2 YENEEA. The CDR3 spans 15 residues. Trimming took off 0 bases at V and 3 bases at J, with 12 bases between the two ends. CDR3 region: CASSLDRPGGYEQYF. The CDR3 nucleotides read TGTGCCAGCAGCTTAGACCGTCCAGGAGGCTACGAGCAGTACTTC.

The chain couples TRBV9 to TRBJ2-3, with 8 bases lining up with TRBD2. The germline CDR1 and CDR2 sequences are SGDLS and YYNGEE. CDR3 size: 15 residues. The junction had 6 bases not matched to a gene; V was cut back by 0 bases and J by 6 bases. The DNA for the CDR3 is TGTGCCAGCAGCGTAGGGCGAGCGGGGGTTGATACGCAGTATTTT. Amino acids: CASSVGRAGVDTQYF.